A single sample is the source of the 11 T cell receptor beta chains below, sequenced in a study of blood T cell repertoires in COVID-19. Measured with immunoSEQ multiplex PCR; TCRdb has only the in-frame clones, and not every one. Of approximately 51,000 clones listed, roughly nine tenths are singletons. Sequenced material: peripheral blood. Receptors were obtained from an older man with active COVID-19.

This chain joins TRBV6-5 and TRBJ2-7; no clear D gene. From germline, CDR1 is MNHEY and CDR2 SVGAGI. CDR3 length: 15 amino acids. The V gene lost 8 bases and the J gene lost 2 bases, with 19 bases spanning the gap. As DNA, the CDR3 is TGTGCCAGCCGAAAATTTGGCCGAGGAACCTACGAGCAGTACTTC. Protein: CASRKFGRGTYEQYF.

The CDR3: CASSSIGGQSNQPQHF. CDR3 DNA sequence: TGTGCCAGCAGCTCAATAGGGGGACAGAGCAATCAGCCCCAGCATTTT. This chain connects TRBV7-9 to TRBJ1-5; 7 nucleotides line up with TRBD1. This CDR3 is 16 amino acids long. CDR1 is SEHNR, CDR2 FQNEAQ, per germline (reference sequence). V was pared by 4 bases and J by 1 base, with 7 bases of the junction left unmatched.

The chain recombines TRBV19 with TRBJ1-5; 8 nucleotides match TRBD1. CDR1 is LNHDA, CDR2 SQIVND, per germline (reference sequence). Losses at the gene ends were 8 bases for V and 6 bases for J; bases not matched to a gene: 9. CDR3 length: 14 residues. Here the CDR3 reads CASQRTGSGQPQHF. The CDR3 DNA reads as TGTGCCAGTCAACGGACAGGGTCTGGTCAGCCCCAGCATTTT.

This chain links TRBV11-1 with TRBJ2-7, with 7 bases fitting TRBD1. The V gene's germline CDR1 is SGHAT and CDR2 FQDESV (reference sequence). The ends lost 4 bases at V and 3 bases at J; junction bases unmatched: 6. The length of the CDR3 is 14 residues. The CDR3 here is CASSYRQGSYEQYF. The DNA of the CDR3 is TGTGCCAGCAGCTACCGACAGGGAAGCTACGAGCAGTACTTC.

The J gene is TRBJ1-2, the V gene TRBV19, with D possibly matching TRBD1 (5 bases). Germline V lookup: CDR1 LNHDA, CDR2 SQIVND (reference sequence). The CDR3 runs 14 residues. V lost 6 bases and J 4 bases, leaving 15 bases between the germline ends. The CDR3 nucleotides read TGTGCCAGTAGCCAGGGAGGGATGGTCTATGGCTACACCTTC. This sequence encodes CASSQGGMVYGYTF.

This chain uses TRBV9 with TRBJ1-1; no firm D call. CDR1 and CDR2 (germline): SGDLS, YYNGEE. This CDR3 contains 14 residues. Trimming took 0 bases from V and 6 from J, leaving 12 bases between them. CDR3 loop: CASSVEAAGSEAFF. The CDR3 DNA is TGTGCCAGCAGCGTAGAAGCGGCGGGCTCTGAAGCTTTCTTT.

The chain carries TRBV4-2 and TRBJ1-3; D unclear. Trimming pared 0 bases from V and 4 bases from J, leaving 7 bases between. The CDR3 is 14 residues long. Germline CDR1 and CDR2: LGHNA and YNFKEQ. CDR3 amino acids: CASSQDTQGNTIYF. CDR3 DNA sequence: TGTGCCAGCAGCCAAGACACACAGGGAAACACCATATATTTT.

The chain couples TRBV16 to TRBJ1-2, with 12 bases matching TRBD1. Germline assignment: CDR1 KGHSY and CDR2 FQNENV. The V and J ends lost 0 bases and 7 bases, in that order; junction bases with no gene match: 0. The CDR3 length is 14 residues. CDR3 sequence: CASSQSGQGAGYTF. CDR3 sequence (DNA): TGTGCCAGCAGCCAATCGGGACAGGGGGCTGGCTACACCTTC.

This clone was seen a handful of times. The J gene is TRBJ1-6, the V gene TRBV4-2; D unresolved. The germline gives CDR1 LGHNA, CDR2 YNFKEQ. The CDR3 runs to 16 residues. Trimming stripped 0 bases from V and 8 bases from J, with 14 bases between. CDR3 nucleotides: TGTGCCAGCAGCCAAGAATTGACATTCCTTGATTCACCCCTCCACTTT. Translation: CASSQELTFLDSPLHF.

The rearrangement links TRBV6-7 to TRBJ2-7, with D perhaps TRBD2 (6 bases). TRBV6-7 is filed as an ORF, its function uncertain. This CDR3 is 17 amino acids long. DNA for the CDR3: TGTGATTACCCGGGGGACCCGATATCTTTAAGCTCCTACGAGCAGTACTTC. Its translation: CDYPGDPISLSSYEQYF.

The chain couples TRBV19 to TRBJ2-5, with 9 bases matching TRBD1. CDR1 LNHDA and CDR2 SQIVND come from the germline V gene (reference sequence). The CDR3 loop spans 15 amino acids. With 3 bases clipped from V and 1 base from J, the junction kept 3 bases outside the gene matches. This CDR3 reads CASSIGTGLQETQYF. The DNA for the CDR3 is TGTGCCAGTAGTATCGGGACAGGGCTCCAAGAGACCCAGTACTTC.